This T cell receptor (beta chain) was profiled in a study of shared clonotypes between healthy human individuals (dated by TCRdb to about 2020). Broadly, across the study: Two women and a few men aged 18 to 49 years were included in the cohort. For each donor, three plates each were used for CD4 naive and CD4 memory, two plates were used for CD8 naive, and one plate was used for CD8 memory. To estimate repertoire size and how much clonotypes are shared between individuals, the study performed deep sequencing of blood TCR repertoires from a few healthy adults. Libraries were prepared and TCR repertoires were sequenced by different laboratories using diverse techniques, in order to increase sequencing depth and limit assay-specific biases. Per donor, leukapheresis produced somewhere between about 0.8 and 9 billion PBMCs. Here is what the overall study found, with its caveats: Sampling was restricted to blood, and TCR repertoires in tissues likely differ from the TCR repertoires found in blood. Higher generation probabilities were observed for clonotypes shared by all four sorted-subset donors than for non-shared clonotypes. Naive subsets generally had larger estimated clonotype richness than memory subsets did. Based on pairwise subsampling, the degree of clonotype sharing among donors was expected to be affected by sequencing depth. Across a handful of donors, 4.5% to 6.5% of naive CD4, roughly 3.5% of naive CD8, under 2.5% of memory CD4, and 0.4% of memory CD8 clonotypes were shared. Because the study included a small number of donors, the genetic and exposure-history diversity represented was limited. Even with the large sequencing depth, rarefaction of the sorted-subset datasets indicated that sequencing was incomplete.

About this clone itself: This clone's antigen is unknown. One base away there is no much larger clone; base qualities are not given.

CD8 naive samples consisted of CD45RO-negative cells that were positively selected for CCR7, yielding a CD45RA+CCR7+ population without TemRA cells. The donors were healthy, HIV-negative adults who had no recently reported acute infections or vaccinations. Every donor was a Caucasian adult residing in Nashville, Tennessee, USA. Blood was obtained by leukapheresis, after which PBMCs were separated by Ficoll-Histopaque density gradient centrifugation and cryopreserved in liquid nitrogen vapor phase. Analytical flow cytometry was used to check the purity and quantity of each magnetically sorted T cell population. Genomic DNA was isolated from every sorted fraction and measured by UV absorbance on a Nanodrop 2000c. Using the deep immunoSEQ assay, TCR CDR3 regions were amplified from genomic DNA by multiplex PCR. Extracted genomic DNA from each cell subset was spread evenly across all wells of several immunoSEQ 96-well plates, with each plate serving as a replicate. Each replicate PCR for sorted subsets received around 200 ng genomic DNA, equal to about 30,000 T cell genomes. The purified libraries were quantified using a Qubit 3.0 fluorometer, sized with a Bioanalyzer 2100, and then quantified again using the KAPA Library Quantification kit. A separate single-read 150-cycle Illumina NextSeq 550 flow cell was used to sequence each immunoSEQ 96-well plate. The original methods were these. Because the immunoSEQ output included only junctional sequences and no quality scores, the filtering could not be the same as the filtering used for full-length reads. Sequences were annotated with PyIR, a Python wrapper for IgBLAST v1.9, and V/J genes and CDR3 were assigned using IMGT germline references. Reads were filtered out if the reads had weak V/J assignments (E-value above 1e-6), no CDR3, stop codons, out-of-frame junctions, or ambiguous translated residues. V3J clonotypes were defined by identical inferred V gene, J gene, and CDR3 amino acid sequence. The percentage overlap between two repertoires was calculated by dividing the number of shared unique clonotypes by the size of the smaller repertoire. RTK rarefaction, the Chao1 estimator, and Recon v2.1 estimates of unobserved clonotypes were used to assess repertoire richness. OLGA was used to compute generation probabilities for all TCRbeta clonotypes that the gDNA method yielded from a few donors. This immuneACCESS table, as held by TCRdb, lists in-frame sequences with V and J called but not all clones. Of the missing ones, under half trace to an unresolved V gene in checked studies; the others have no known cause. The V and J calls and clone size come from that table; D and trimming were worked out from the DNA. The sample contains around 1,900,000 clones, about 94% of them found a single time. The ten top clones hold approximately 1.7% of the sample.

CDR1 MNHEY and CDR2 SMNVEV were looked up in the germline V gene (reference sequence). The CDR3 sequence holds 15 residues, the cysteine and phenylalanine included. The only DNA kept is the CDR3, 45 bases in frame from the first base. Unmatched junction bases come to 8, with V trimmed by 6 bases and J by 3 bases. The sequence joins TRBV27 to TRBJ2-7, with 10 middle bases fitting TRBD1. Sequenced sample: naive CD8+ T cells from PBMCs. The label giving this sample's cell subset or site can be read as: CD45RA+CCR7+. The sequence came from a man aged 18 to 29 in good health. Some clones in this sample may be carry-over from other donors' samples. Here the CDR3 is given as CASSLTGTGVYEQYF. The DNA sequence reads TGTGCCAGCAGCTTAACCGGGACAGGGGTCTACGAGCAGTACTTC.